These 6 T cell receptor beta chains were sequenced from one sample in a study of T cell repertoires in cytomegalovirus infection. TCRdb passed the reads through MiXCR, listing each CDR3 protein once. The top ten clones hold roughly two fifths of a sample with roughly 500,000 distinct CDR3 sequences, more than 40% of them seen once. Their target antigens are unknown. Sequences were derived from cultured PBMCs, sampled from culture after CMV antigen stimulation. The receptors shown here come from a human donor in good health (CMV status not recorded). Some clones in this sample may be carry-over from other donors' samples.

The rearrangement uses TRBV12-3 or TRBV12-4 and TRBJ2-2; a weak D match, TRBD2 (6 bases). Trimming removed 6 bases at V and 6 bases at J, with 20 bases between. The CDR3 has 16 amino acids. The CDR3, as DNA: TGTGCCAGCAGCCGAGTGGGGGGAAGACGCTCCGGGGAGCTGTTTTTT. Translating gives CASSRVGGRRSGELFF.

The rearrangement uses TRBV27 and TRBJ1-2, with D possibly matching TRBD1 (5 bases). CDR3 length equals 17 residues. V dropped 4 bases and J dropped 0 bases, with 18 bases sitting between them. The germline CDR1 and CDR2 sequences are MNHEY and SMNVEV (reference sequence). CDR3 residues: CASSSKRGAKTNYGYTF. The CDR3 DNA is TGTGCCAGCAGTTCGAAGAGGGGCGCCAAGACTAACTATGGCTACACCTTC.

V and J are TRBV30 and TRBJ1-5; D unresolved. From germline, CDR1 is GTSNPN and CDR2 SVGIG (reference sequence). There are 14 residues in the CDR3. The V and J ends lost 1 base and 1 base respectively, with 8 bases between them. Written as DNA, the CDR3 is TGTGCCTGGAGTGGAAGGAACAGCAATCAGCCCCAGCATTTT. Protein product: CAWSGRNSNQPQHF. Drawing the rest from reference TRBV30 and TRBJ1-5, the complete variable domain is SQTIHQWPATLVQPVGSPLSLECTVEGTSNPNLYWYRQAAGRGLQLLFYSVGIGQISSEVPQNLSASRPQDRQFILSSKKLLLSDSGFYLCAWSGRNSNQPQHFGDGTRLSIL.

In this sample, this clonotype turned up once. The chain combines TRBV12-5 with TRBJ1-5; a weak D match, TRBD1 (5 bases). Germline CDR1 is LGHNT and CDR2 is FRNRAP. Trimming left V 7 bases short and J 5 bases short, with 15 bases between. This CDR3 has 14 residues. The CDR3 region has the DNA TGTGCTAGTGCCTGGGGGGGAGCGGATCAGCCCCAGCATTTT. This encodes CASAWGGADQPQHF.

This clonotype was found a few times. V gene TRBV6-2 or TRBV6-3 combines with J gene TRBJ2-7, with D possibly TRBD1 on 6 matching bases. The CDR3 runs to 15 residues. Germline V gene sequence: CDR1 MNHEY, CDR2 SVGEGT. The ends were cut back, 6 bases at V and 2 bases at J, with 17 bases in the middle. The CDR3 spells CASRSTTGMTYEQYF. CDR3 coding DNA: TGTGCCAGCAGATCGACTACAGGGATGACCTACGAGCAGTACTTC.

This clonotype was detected once. This sequence joins TRBV6-6 and TRBJ1-1; TRBD1 aligns across 10 bases. V lost 5 bases, J lost 6 bases, and 12 bases stayed unmatched. Looked up from germline, CDR1 is MNHNY and CDR2 is SVGAGI (reference sequence). The CDR3 runs 16 residues. As DNA, the CDR3 is TGTGCCAGCAGTCCCGGTTTGGACAGGGGGTTACCTGAAGCTTTCTTT. This gives the protein CASSPGLDRGLPEAFF.